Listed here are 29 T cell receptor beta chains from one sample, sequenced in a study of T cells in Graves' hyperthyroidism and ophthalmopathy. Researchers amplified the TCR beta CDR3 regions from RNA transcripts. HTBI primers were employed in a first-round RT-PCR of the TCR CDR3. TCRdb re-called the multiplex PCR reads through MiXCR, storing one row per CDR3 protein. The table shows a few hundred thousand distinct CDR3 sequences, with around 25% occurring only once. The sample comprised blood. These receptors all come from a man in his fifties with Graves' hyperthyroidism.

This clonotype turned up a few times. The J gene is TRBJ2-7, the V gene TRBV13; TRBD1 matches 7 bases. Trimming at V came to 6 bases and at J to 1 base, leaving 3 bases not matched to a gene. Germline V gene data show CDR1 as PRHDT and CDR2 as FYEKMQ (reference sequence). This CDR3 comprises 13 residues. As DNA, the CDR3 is TGTGCCAGCAGGCACAGGGGATCCTACGAGCAGTACTTC. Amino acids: CASRHRGSYEQYF.

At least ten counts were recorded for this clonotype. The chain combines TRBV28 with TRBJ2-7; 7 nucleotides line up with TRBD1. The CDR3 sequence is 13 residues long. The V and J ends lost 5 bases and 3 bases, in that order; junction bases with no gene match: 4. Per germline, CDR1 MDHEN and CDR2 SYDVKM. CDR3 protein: CASSLRQGYEQYF. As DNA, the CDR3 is TGTGCCAGCAGTCTCCGACAGGGCTACGAGCAGTACTTC. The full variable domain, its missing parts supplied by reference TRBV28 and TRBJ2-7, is DVKVTQSSRYLVKRTGEKVFLECVQDMDHENMFWYRQDPGLGLRLIYFSYDVKMKEKGDIPEGYSVSREKKERFSLILESASTNQTSMYLCASSLRQGYEQYFGPGTRLTVT.

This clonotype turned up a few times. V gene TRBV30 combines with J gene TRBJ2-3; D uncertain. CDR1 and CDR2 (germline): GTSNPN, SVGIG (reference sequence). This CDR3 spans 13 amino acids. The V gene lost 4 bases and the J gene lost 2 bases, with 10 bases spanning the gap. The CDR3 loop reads CAWTRWSTDTQYF. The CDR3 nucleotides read TGTGCCTGGACCCGGTGGTCCACAGATACGCAGTATTTT.

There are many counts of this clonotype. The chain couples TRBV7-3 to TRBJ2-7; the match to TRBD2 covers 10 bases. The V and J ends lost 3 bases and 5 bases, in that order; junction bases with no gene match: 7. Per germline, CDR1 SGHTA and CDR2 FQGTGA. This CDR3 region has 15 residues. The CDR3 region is CASSLGLAGVNEQYF. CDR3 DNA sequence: TGTGCCAGCAGCTTGGGTCTAGCGGGAGTAAACGAGCAGTACTTC.

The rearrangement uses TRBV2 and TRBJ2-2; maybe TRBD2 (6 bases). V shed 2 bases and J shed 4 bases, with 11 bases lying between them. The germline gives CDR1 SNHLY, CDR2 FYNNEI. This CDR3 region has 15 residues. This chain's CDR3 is CASSERAGITGELFF. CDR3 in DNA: TGTGCCAGCAGTGAAAGGGCGGGAATCACCGGGGAGCTGTTTTTT.

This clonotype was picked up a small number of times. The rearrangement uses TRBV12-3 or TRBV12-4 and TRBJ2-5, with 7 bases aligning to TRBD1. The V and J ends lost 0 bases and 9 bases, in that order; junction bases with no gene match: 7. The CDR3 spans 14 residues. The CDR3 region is CASSLALTGAAQYF. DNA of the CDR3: TGTGCCAGCAGTTTAGCGCTTACAGGGGCCGCCCAGTACTTC.

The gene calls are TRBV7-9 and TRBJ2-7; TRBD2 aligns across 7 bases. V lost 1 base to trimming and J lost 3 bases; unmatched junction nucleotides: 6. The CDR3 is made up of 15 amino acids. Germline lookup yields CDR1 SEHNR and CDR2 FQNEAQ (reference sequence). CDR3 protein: CASSLGVSGIYEQYF. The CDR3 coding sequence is TGTGCCAGCAGCTTAGGGGTGAGCGGGATCTACGAGCAGTACTTC. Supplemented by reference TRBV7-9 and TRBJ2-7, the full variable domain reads DTGVSQNPRHKITKRGQNVTFRCDPISEHNRLYWYRQTLGQGPEFLTYFQNEAQLEKSRLLSDRFSAERPKGSFSTLEIQRTEQGDSAMYLCASSLGVSGIYEQYFGPGTRLTVT.

The CDR3: CASSTGTGRTGELFF. As DNA, the CDR3 is TGTGCCAGCTCAACCGGGACAGGACGGACCGGGGAGCTGTTTTTT. The V and J genes are TRBV18 and TRBJ2-2; 8 bases map to TRBD1. The V and J ends lost 5 bases and 5 bases, in that order; junction bases with no gene match: 7. Germline lookup yields CDR1 KGHSH and CDR2 LQKENI. The CDR3 has 15 amino acids. Full variable domain (missing parts from reference TRBV18 and TRBJ2-2): NAGVMQNPRHLVRRRGQEARLRCSPMKGHSHVYWYRQLPEEGLKFMVYLQKENIIDESGMPKERFSAEFPKEGPSILRIQQVVRGDSAAYFCASSTGTGRTGELFFGEGSRLTVL.

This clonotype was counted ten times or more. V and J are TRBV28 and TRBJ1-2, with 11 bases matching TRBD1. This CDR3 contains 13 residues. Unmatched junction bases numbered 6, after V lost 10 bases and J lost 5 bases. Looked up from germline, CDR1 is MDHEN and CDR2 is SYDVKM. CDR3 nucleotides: TGTGCCATCCCGGACAGGGGGCAATATGGCTACACCTTC. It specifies CAIPDRGQYGYTF.

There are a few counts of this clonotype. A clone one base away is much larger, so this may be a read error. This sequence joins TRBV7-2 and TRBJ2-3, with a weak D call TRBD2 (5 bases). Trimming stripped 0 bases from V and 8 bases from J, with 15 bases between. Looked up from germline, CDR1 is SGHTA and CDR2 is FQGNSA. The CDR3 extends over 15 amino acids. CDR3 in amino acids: CASSLAGGRRGTQYF. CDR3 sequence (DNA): TGTGCCAGCAGCTTAGCGGGTGGGAGAAGAGGTACGCAGTATTTT.

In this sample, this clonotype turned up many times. CDR3 sequence reads: CASSARGVYTF. CDR3 DNA sequence: TGTGCCAGCAGTGCCAGGGGGGTCTACACCTTC. The chain is built from TRBV2 and TRBJ1-2; 7 bases fit TRBD1. Trimming took 4 bases from V and 10 from J; bases not matched to a gene: 3. The germline gives CDR1 SNHLY, CDR2 FYNNEI. CDR3 length equals 11 residues. Based on the CDR3 plus reference TRBV2 and TRBJ1-2, the full variable domain is EPEVTQTPSHQVTQMGQEVILRCVPISNHLYFYWYRQILGQKVEFLVSFYNNEISEKSEIFDDQFSVERPDGSNFTLKIRSTKLEDSAMYFCASSARGVYTFGSGTRLTVV.

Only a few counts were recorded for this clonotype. DNA of the CDR3: TGTGCCAGCAGCGTAAGCCCCGGACAGGGAACGGGTGAGCAGTACTTC. This encodes CASSVSPGQGTGEQYF. The V gene is TRBV9, the J gene TRBJ2-7, with 8 bases that match TRBD1. This CDR3 contains 16 residues. Germline-derived CDR1 and CDR2 are SGDLS and YYNGEE. The trim removed 1 base at V and 7 bases at J, leaving 13 bases unmatched. Full variable domain (missing parts from reference TRBV9 and TRBJ2-7): DSGVTQTPKHLITATGQRVTLRCSPRSGDLSVYWYQQSLDQGLQFLIQYYNGEERAKGNILERFSAQQFPDLHSELNLSSLELGDSALYFCASSVSPGQGTGEQYFGPGTRLTVT.

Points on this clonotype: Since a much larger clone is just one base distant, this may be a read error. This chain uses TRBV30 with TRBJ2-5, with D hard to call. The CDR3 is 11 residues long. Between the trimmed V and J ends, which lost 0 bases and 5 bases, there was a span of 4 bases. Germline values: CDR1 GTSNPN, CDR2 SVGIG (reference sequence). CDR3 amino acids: CAWSVGETQYF. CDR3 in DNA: TGTGCCTGGAGTGTAGGGGAGACCCAGTACTTC.

The CDR3: CASSPMGGGSPRTDTQYF. CDR3 coding DNA: TGTGCCAGCAGTCCTATGGGGGGCGGGAGTCCCCGCACAGATACGCAGTATTTT. This chain uses TRBV12-3 or TRBV12-4 with TRBJ2-3; D is possibly TRBD2 (7 bases). The CDR3 covers 18 residues. V lost 5 bases and J 1 base, leaving 22 bases between the germline ends.

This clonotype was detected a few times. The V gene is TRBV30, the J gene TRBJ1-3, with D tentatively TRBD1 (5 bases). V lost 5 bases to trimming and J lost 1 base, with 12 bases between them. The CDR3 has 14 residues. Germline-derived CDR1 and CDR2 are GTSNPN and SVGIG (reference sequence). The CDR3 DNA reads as TGTGCCTGGTCCGACAGCAGATCTGGAAACACCATATATTTT. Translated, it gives CAWSDSRSGNTIYF.

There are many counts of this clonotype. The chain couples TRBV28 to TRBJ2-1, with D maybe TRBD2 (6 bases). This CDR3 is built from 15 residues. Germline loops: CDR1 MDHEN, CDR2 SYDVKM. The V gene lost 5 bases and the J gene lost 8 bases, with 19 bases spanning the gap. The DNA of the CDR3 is TGTGCCAGCAGTCCCCCAGCGGAGGGCGGCGATGAGCAGTTCTTC. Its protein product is CASSPPAEGGDEQFF.

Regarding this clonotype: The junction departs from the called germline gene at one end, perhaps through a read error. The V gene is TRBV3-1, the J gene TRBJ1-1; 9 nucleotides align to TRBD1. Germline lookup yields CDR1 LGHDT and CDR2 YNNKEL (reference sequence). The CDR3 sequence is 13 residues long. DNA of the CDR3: TGTGGCAGCCGCCAACAGGGGGCGCGTGAAGCTTTCTTT. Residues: CGSRQQGAREAFF.

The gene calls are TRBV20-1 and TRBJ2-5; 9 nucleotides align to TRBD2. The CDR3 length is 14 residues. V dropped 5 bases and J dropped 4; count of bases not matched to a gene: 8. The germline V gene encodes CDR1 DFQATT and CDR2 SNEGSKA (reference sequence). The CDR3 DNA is TGCAGTGCTTCCTTTAGCGGGAGTGGAGAGACCCAGTACTTC. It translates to CSASFSGSGETQYF.

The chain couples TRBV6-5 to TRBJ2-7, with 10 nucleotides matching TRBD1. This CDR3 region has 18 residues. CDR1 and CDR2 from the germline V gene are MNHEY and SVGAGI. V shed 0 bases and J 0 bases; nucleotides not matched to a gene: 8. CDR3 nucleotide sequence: TGTGCCAGCAGTTACTCGACGGCCCGGACAGGGGGCTCCTACGAGCAGTACTTC. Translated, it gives CASSYSTARTGGSYEQYF.

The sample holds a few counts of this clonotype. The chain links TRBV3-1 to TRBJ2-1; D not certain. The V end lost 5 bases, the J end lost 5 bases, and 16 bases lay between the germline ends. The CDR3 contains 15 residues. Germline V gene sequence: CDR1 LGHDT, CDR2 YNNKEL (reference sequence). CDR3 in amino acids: CASSVGLSYDNEQFF. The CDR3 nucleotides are TGTGCCAGCAGCGTAGGGCTAAGCTACGACAATGAGCAGTTCTTC.

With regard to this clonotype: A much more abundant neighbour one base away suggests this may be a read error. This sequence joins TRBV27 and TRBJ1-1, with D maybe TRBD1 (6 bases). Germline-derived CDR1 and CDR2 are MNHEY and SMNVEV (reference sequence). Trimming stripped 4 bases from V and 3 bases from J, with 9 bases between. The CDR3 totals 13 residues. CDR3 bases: TGTGCCAGCAGTTCGGGGGCGGACACTGAAGCTTTCTTT. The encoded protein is CASSSGADTEAFF.

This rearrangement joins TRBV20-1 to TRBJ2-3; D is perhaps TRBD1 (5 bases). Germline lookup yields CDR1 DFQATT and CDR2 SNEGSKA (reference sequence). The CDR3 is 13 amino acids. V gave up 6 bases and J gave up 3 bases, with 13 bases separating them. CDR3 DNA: TGCAGTGCCGGGCGCAGGGAAACAGATACGCAGTATTTT. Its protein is CSAGRRETDTQYF.

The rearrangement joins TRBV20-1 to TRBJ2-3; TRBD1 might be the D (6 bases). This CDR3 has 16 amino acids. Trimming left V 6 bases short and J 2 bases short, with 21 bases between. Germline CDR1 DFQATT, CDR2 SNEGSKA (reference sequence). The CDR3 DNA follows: TGCAGTGCAGTCGGGCAGGGGCGAAAGTACACAGATACGCAGTATTTT. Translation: CSAVGQGRKYTDTQYF.

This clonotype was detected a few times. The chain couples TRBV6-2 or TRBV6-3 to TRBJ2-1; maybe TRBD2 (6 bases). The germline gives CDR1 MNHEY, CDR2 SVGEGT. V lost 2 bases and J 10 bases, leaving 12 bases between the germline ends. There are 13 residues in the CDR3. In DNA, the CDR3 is TGTGCCAGCAGTTACAGGATTCTAGCGGAGCAGTTCTTC. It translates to CASSYRILAEQFF.

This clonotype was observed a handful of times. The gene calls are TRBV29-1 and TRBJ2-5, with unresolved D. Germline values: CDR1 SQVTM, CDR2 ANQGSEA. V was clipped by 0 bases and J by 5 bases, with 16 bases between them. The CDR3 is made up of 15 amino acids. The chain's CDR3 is CSVEDLDVVGETQYF. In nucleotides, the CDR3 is TGCAGCGTTGAAGACTTGGACGTGGTCGGGGAGACCCAGTACTTC.

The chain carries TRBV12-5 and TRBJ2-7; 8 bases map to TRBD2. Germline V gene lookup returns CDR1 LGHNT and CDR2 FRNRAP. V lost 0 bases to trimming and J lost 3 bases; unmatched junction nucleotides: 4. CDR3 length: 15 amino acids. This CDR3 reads CASGLVTAGVYEQYF. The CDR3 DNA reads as TGTGCTAGTGGTTTGGTGACAGCGGGAGTCTACGAGCAGTACTTC.

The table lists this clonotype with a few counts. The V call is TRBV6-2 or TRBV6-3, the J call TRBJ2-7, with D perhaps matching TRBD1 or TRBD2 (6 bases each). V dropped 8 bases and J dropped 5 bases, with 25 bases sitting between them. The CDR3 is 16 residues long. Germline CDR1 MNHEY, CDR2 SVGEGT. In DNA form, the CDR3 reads TGTGCCAGCCAGAGGGGGGACCGGCAGGGACGCGACGAGCAGTACTTC. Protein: CASQRGDRQGRDEQYF.

The CDR3: CASHGTNYEQYF. For the CDR3, the DNA is TGTGCCAGCCACGGGACAAACTACGAGCAGTACTTC. The rearrangement uses TRBV10-3 and TRBJ2-7; possible D gene TRBD1, 6 bases. Trimming shortened V by 10 bases and J by 3 bases, and 13 bases separated the two germline ends. Germline V CDR1 and CDR2: ENHRY, SYGVKD. The CDR3 is 12 amino acids.

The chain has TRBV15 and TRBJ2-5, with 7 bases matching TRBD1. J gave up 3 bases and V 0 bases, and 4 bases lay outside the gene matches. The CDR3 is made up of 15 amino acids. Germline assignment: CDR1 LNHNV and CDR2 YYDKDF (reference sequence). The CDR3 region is CATSRDGQAEETQYF. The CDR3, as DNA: TGTGCCACCAGCAGAGACGGACAGGCGGAAGAGACCCAGTACTTC.